The entry that follows covers one T cell receptor beta chain sequence. The data were taken from a study of control samples from healthy donors and cancer patients. The table came from immunoSEQ multiplex PCR; TCRdb's copy has only in-frame clones and leaves some out. Of fewer than 90,000 clones detected, 84% appear once; the ten largest clones hold approximately 30%. This CDR3 spans 15 amino acids. Trimming removed 2 bases from V and 7 bases from J, with 16 bases in between. The germline gives CDR1 SGHNT, CDR2 YYREEE (reference sequence). This TCR was recovered from a man aged 50 or older in good health. Sequenced: blood. The chain links TRBV5-4 to TRBJ2-1; possible D gene TRBD1, 5 bases. CDR3 coding DNA: TGTGCCAGCAGCTTAGGTGGGGCCGGAGTAAATGAGCAGTTCTTC. It translates to CASSLGGAGVNEQFF.